This TCR beta chain was identified during a study of early T cells in non-severe SARS-CoV-2 infection. The germline CDR1 and CDR2 sequences are DFQATT and SNEGSKA (reference sequence). Trimming took 6 bases from V and 10 from J; bases not matched to a gene: 6. The CDR3 contains 12 residues. Regarding the study as a whole: Matches to VDJdb favored anti-spike CD8 responses and missed private and CD4 specificities.

This clonotype was observed many times. Its specificity is unknown. Attachment of unique molecular identifiers was made to individual cDNA molecules. MiXCR was run by TCRdb on the 5' RACE reads, yielding one entry per CDR3 protein. The sample has over 45,000 distinct CDR3 sequences, 5.5% to 8.5% seen once. The TCR originated in an adult who was a healthcare worker with PCR-confirmed SARS-CoV-2 infection or an uninfected control (not recorded which). This specimen consisted of whole blood, obtained at baseline. The chain couples TRBV20-1 to TRBJ1-6, with 7 bases lining up with TRBD1. The chain's CDR3 is CSADREGSPLHF. The CDR3 DNA is TGCAGTGCAGACAGGGAGGGGTCACCCCTCCACTTT.